This T cell receptor (beta chain) stems from a study of blood T cell repertoires in COVID-19. The germline V gene encodes CDR1 LNHDA and CDR2 SQIVND (reference sequence). The CDR3 totals 13 residues. V shed 7 bases, J shed 6 bases, and the junction held 6 bases outside the gene matches. Generated by immunoSEQ multiplex PCR, the TCRdb table keeps only in-frame clones and is missing some. The sample lists some 100,000 clones; around nine tenths were seen once. The chain combines TRBV19 with TRBJ1-2, with TRBD1 identical over 9 bases. Sequenced material: peripheral blood. The clonotype originates from a woman in her 70s with acute or convalescent COVID-19. The DNA for the CDR3 is TGTGCCAGTACCCCTGACAGGGGGAATGGCTACACCTTC. The encoded protein is CASTPDRGNGYTF.